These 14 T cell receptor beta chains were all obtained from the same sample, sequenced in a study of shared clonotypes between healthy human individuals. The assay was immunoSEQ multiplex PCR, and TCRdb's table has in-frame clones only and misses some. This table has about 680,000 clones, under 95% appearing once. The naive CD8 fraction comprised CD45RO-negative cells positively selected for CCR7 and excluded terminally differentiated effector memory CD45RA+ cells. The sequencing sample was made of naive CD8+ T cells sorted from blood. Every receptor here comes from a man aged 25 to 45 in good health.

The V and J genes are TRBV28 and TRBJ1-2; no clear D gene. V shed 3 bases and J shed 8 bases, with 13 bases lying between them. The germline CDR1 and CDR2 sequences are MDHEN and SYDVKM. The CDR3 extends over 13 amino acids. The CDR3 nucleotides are TGTGCCAGCAGTTTTCTACCACAGAACGGCTACACCTTC. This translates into CASSFLPQNGYTF.

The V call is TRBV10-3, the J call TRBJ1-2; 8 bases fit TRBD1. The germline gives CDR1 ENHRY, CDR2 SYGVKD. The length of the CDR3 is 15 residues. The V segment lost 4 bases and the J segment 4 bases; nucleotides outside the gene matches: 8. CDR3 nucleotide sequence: TGTGCCATCAGTGTGGAGACAGGGGCCCTCTATGGCTACACCTTC. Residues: CAISVETGALYGYTF.

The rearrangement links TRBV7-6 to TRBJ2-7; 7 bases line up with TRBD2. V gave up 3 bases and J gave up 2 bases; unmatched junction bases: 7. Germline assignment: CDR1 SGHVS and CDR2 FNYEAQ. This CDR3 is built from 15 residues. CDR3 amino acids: CASSFLADGAYEQYF. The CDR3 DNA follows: TGTGCCAGCAGCTTTCTAGCGGATGGGGCCTACGAGCAGTACTTC.

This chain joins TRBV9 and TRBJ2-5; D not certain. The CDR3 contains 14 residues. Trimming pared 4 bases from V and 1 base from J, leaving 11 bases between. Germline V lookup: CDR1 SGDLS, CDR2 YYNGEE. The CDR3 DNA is TGTGCCAGCAGCTCTATGGCGGTCCAAGAGACCCAGTACTTC. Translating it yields CASSSMAVQETQYF.

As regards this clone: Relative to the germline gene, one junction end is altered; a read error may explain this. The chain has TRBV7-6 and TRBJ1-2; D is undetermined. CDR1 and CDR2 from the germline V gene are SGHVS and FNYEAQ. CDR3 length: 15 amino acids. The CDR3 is CASSYRGSLNDGYTF. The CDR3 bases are TGTGCCAGCAGCTATCGGGGTTCCCTTAACGATGGCTACACCTTC.

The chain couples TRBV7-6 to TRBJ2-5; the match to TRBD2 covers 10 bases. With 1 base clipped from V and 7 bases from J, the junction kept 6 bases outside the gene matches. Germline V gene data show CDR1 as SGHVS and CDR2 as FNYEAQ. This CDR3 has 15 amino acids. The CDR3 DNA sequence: TGTGCCAGCAGCTTAGGTCTAGCGGGAGAAGCGACCCAGTACTTC. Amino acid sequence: CASSLGLAGEATQYF.

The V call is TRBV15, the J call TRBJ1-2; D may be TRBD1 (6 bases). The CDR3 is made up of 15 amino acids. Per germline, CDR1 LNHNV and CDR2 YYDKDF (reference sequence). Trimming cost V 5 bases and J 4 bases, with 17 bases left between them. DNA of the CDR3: TGTGCCACCAGCCCGCGAATGTGGGGGCCCTATGGCTACACCTTC. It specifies CATSPRMWGPYGYTF.

Written as DNA, the CDR3 is TGTGCCAGCAGCCATTTAAGGTCAGGGGGCCCCTACGAGCAGTACTTC. It codes for CASSHLRSGGPYEQYF. V and J are TRBV28 and TRBJ2-7; 8 bases are shared with TRBD1. This CDR3 contains 16 residues. The V segment lost 6 bases and the J segment 2 bases; nucleotides outside the gene matches: 12. Germline V gene data show CDR1 as MDHEN and CDR2 as SYDVKM.

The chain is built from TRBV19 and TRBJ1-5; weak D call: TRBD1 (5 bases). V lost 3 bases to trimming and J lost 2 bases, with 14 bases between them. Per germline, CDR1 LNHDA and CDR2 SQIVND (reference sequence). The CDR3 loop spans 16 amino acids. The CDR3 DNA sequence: TGTGCCAGTAGTATTGGGGGGGAAAGAGGCAATCAGCCCCAGCATTTT. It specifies CASSIGGERGNQPQHF.

The CDR3 coding sequence is TGTGCCAGCAGCTTAGGGGAGACAGTACAGTTCTTC. Its translation: CASSLGETVQFF. This chain connects TRBV11-2 to TRBJ2-1; D possibly uses TRBD1 or TRBD2 (5 bases each). Between the trimmed V and J ends, which lost 1 base and 13 bases, there was a span of 11 bases. This CDR3 has 12 amino acids. The germline V gene has CDR1 SGHAT and CDR2 FQNNGV.

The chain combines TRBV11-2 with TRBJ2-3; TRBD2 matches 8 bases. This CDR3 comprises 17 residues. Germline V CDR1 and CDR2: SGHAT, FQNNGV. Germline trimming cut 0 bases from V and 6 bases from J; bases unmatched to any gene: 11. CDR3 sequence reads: CASSLESTSGGRDTQYF. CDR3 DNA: TGTGCCAGCAGCTTAGAGTCCACTAGCGGAGGGAGGGATACGCAGTATTTT.

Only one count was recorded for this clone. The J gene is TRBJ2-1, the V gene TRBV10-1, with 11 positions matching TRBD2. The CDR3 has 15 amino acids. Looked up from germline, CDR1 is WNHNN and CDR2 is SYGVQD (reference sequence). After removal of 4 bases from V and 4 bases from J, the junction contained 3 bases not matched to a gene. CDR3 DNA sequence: TGCGCCAGCAGTGTCCTAGCGGGAGGTTACAATGAGCAGTTCTTC. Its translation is CASSVLAGGYNEQFF.

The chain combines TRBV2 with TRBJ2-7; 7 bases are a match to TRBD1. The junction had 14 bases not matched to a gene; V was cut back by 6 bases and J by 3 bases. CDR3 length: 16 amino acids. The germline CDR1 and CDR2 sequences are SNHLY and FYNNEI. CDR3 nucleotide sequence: TGTGCCAGCAGCGATGACGGGACAGAAAAATTCTACGAGCAGTACTTC. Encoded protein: CASSDDGTEKFYEQYF.

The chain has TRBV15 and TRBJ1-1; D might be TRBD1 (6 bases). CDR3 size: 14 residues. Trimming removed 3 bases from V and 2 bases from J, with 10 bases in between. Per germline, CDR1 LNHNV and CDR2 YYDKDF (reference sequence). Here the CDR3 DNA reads TGTGCCACCAGCAGCGACAGGACCAACACTGAAGCTTTCTTT. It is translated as CATSSDRTNTEAFF. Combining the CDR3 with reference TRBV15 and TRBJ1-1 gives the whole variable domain DAMVIQNPRYQVTQFGKPVTLSCSQTLNHNVMYWYQQKSSQAPKLLFHYYDKDFNNEADTPDNFQSRRPNTSFCFLDIRSPGLGDTAMYLCATSSDRTNTEAFFGQGTRLTVV.